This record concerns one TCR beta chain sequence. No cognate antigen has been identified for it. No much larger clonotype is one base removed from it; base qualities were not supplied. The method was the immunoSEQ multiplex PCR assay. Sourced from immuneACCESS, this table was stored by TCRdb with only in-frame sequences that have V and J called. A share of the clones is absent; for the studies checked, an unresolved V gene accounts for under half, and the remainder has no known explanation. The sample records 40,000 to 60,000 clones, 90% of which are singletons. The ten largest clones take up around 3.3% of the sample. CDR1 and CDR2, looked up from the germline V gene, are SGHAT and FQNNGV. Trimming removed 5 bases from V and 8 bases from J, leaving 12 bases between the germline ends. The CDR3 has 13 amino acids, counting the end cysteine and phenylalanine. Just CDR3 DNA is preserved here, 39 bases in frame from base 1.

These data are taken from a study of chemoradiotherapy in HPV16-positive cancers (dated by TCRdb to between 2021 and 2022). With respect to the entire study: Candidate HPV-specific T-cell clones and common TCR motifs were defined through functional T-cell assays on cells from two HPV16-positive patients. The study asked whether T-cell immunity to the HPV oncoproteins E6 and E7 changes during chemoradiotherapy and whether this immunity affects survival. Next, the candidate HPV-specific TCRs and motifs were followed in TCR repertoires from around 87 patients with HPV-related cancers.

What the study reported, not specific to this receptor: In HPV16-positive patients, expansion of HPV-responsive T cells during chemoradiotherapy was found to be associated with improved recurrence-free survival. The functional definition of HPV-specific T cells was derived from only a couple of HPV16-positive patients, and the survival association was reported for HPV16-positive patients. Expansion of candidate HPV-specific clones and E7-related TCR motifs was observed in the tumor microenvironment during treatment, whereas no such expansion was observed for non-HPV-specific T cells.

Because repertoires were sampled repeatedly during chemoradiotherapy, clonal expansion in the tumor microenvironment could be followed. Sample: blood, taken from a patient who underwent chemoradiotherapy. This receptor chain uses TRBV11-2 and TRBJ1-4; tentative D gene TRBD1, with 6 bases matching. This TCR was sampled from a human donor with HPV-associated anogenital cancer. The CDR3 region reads CASSPWGQEKLFF. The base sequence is TGTGCCAGCAGCCCCTGGGGGCAAGAAAAACTGTTTTTT.